This T cell receptor (beta chain) was sequenced in a study of identical twins. This CDR3 contains 14 residues. Per germline, CDR1 MDHEN and CDR2 SYDVKM. The junction had 4 bases not matched to a gene; V was cut back by 5 bases and J by 3 bases. Study-level results: It was cross-sectional statistical analysis, not following the same donors, that the conclusions relied on. Among monozygotic twins, out-of-frame TCR alpha sharing exceeded what models predicted. Sequences that were beta out-of-frame showed weaker excess twin sharing. The study found excess low generation probability among twin-shared out-of-frame alpha sequences.

TCRdb itself ran the 5' RACE reads through MiXCR, one entry per CDR3 protein. Here the sample spans 420,000 or so distinct CDR3 sequences, roughly 18% being singletons. Worth noting for this clonotype: Antigen unknown.

The J gene is TRBJ1-5, the V gene TRBV28, with 7 positions matching TRBD1. Sequenced input: naive T cells sorted from blood. This clonotype originated in a man in his forties or fifties in good health. The CDR3 protein is CASSKDRFNQPQHF. Written as DNA, the CDR3 is TGTGCCAGCAGTAAGGACAGGTTCAATCAGCCCCAGCATTTT. Combining the CDR3 with reference TRBV28 and TRBJ1-5 gives the whole variable domain DVKVTQSSRYLVKRTGEKVFLECVQDMDHENMFWYRQDPGLGLRLIYFSYDVKMKEKGDIPEGYSVSREKKERFSLILESASTNQTSMYLCASSKDRFNQPQHFGDGTRLSIL.